The 32 T cell receptor beta chains listed next were all sequenced from one sample in a study of response to subunit inactivated influenza vaccine. TCRdb passed the RT-PCR reads through MiXCR, listing each CDR3 protein once. The sample has hundreds of thousands of distinct CDR3 sequences, approximately 17% seen once. Sequencing used PBMCs from blood, obtained around 5 days after vaccination. The source of these receptors is a man between 45 and 60 years old who received an inactivated influenza vaccine.

This clonotype was recorded many times. This chain links TRBV29-1 with TRBJ2-7, with 7 bases lining up with TRBD1. CDR1 and CDR2 (germline): SQVTM, ANQGSEA. V trimming: 6 bases; J trimming: 6 bases; junction bases outside the gene matches: 5. The CDR3 loop spans 11 amino acids. The CDR3 protein is CSVRQGGEQYF. The CDR3 coding sequence is TGCAGCGTAAGACAGGGTGGCGAGCAGTACTTC.

The chain carries TRBV6-1 and TRBJ1-5, with D possibly being TRBD1 (6 bases). V was clipped by 5 bases and J by 7 bases, with 12 bases between them. Germline CDR1 MNHNS, CDR2 SASEGT. This CDR3 spans 13 amino acids. CDR3 loop: CASSRGGAQPQHF. The CDR3 DNA sequence: TGTGCCAGCAGTAGGGGGGGGGCACAGCCCCAGCATTTT.

The genes are TRBV28 and TRBJ1-1; a weak D match, TRBD1 (6 bases). V lost 6 bases to trimming and J lost 5 bases, with 10 bases between them. In germline, CDR1 is MDHEN, CDR2 SYDVKM. The CDR3 consists of 12 residues. CDR3: CASSTGLTEAFF. For the CDR3, the DNA is TGTGCCAGCAGCACAGGGCTAACTGAAGCTTTCTTT.

This clonotype came up a few times. The chain joins TRBV12-3 or TRBV12-4 to TRBJ2-1; TRBD2 might be the D (5 bases). The CDR3 has 14 amino acids. V was clipped by 2 bases and J by 6 bases, with 11 bases between them. CDR3 bases: TGTGCCAGCAGTTTAACCGAGGGAGCCAATGAGCAGTTCTTC. This codes for CASSLTEGANEQFF.

This clonotype was found a few times. The chain joins TRBV29-1 to TRBJ2-5; tentatively, D is TRBD1 (6 bases). CDR3 length equals 19 residues. From germline, CDR1 is SQVTM and CDR2 ANQGSEA. Trimming left V 0 bases short and J 5 bases short, with 28 bases between. In DNA form, the CDR3 reads TGCAGCGTTGAAGATTTCCCCGCTAGTAAAGGTTTCCAGGGGGAGACCCAGTACTTC. Its translation is CSVEDFPASKGFQGETQYF.

The J gene is TRBJ2-5, the V gene TRBV29-1; 8 nucleotides match TRBD1. Germline V CDR1 and CDR2: SQVTM, ANQGSEA. This CDR3 comprises 15 residues. J lost 2 bases, V lost 4 bases, and 9 bases had no gene match. CDR3 DNA: TGCAGCGTTGGTTCCCGGACAGGGTATCAAGAGACCCAGTACTTC. Protein: CSVGSRTGYQETQYF.

This clonotype turned up a few times. The V and J genes are TRBV5-1 and TRBJ2-5; the D is unclear. The length of the CDR3 is 14 residues. V was pared by 0 bases and J by 4 bases, with 10 bases between. CDR1 SGHRS and CDR2 YFSETQ come from the germline V gene. For the CDR3, the DNA is TGCGCCAGCAGCTTGGAGGCAGGCGGAGAGACCCAGTACTTC. Its translation is CASSLEAGGETQYF.

CDR3 coding DNA: TGCAGCGTTGAAACCGCGCAGGGGGCAGGGGAGACCCAGTACTTC. It yields the protein CSVETAQGAGETQYF. V is TRBV29-1 and J is TRBJ2-5, with 8 bases that match TRBD1. Germline CDR1 and CDR2: SQVTM and ANQGSEA. J gave up 5 bases and V 2 bases, and 10 bases lay outside the gene matches. This CDR3 comprises 15 residues. Together with reference TRBV29-1 and TRBJ2-5, the CDR3 gives the full variable domain: SAVISQKPSRDICQRGTSLTIQCQVDSQVTMMFWYRQQPGQSLTLIATANQGSEATYESGFVIDKFPISRPNLTFSTLTVSNMSPEDSSIYLCSVETAQGAGETQYFGPGTRLLVL.

This clonotype showed up just a few times. This chain uses TRBV7-9 with TRBJ2-7, with a tentative D call TRBD1 (6 bases). Looked up from germline, CDR1 is SEHNR and CDR2 is FQNEAQ (reference sequence). This CDR3 is built from 15 residues. V gave up 5 bases and J gave up 0 bases, with 14 bases separating them. CDR3 coding DNA: TGTGCCAGCAGCAAGGAACAGGGATACTCCTACGAGCAGTACTTC. Amino acids: CASSKEQGYSYEQYF.

This clonotype was seen once. The CDR3 DNA follows: TGCGCCAGCAGCCAAGATCTTCGGGGGGGTACCTACGAGCAGTACTTC. Translated: CASSQDLRGGTYEQYF. V gene TRBV4-3 combines with J gene TRBJ2-7; TRBD2 matches 8 bases. This CDR3 is 16 amino acids long. The germline V gene has CDR1 LGHNA and CDR2 YSLEER. V trimming: 0 bases; J trimming: 2 bases; junction bases outside the gene matches: 6.

The CDR3, as DNA: TGCGCCAGCAGCCAGTATATGCAGGGTCACGGGGAGCTGTTTTTT. As protein: CASSQYMQGHGELFF. The V gene is TRBV4-3, the J gene TRBJ2-2, with D perhaps matching TRBD1 (5 bases). The CDR3 totals 15 residues. Trimming took 3 bases from V and 7 from J, leaving 15 bases between them. Per the germline V gene, CDR1 is LGHNA and CDR2 is YSLEER.

The V and J genes are TRBV12-3 or TRBV12-4 and TRBJ2-3, with a possible D match to TRBD1 (5 bases). CDR3 length: 13 residues. V was clipped by 5 bases and J by 2 bases, with 8 bases between them. CDR3 protein: CASSPTDTDTQYF. CDR3 coding DNA: TGTGCCAGCAGTCCGACAGACACAGATACGCAGTATTTT.

This clonotype showed up just a few times. This chain connects TRBV29-1 to TRBJ1-2, with 7 bases lining up with TRBD1. Trimming at V came to 4 bases and at J to 6 bases, leaving 11 bases not matched to a gene. Germline CDR1 SQVTM, CDR2 ANQGSEA. CDR3 length: 14 amino acids. The CDR3 is CSVVPRRGGDGYTF. In DNA form, the CDR3 reads TGCAGCGTTGTCCCAAGGCGAGGGGGCGATGGCTACACCTTC.

This chain joins TRBV15 and TRBJ2-5; D possibly corresponds to TRBD2 (6 bases). V dropped 0 bases and J dropped 5 bases, with 10 bases sitting between them. CDR1 is LNHNV, CDR2 YYDKDF, per germline (reference sequence). The CDR3 loop spans 14 amino acids. CDR3 sequence: CATSRDLAFETQYF. In nucleotides, the CDR3 is TGTGCCACCAGCAGAGATCTAGCGTTTGAGACCCAGTACTTC.

A single count supports this clonotype. The J gene is TRBJ2-2, the V gene TRBV9; 9 bases fit TRBD1. The CDR3 length is 18 residues. After removal of 4 bases from V and 2 bases from J, the junction contained 12 bases not matched to a gene. The germline V gene has CDR1 SGDLS and CDR2 YYNGEE. The CDR3: CASSISTGTGSNTGELFF. In nucleotides, the CDR3 is TGTGCCAGCAGCATATCAACCGGGACAGGGAGTAACACCGGGGAGCTGTTTTTT.

This clonotype was seen a few times. V and J are TRBV29-1 and TRBJ2-7; 11 bases match TRBD2. The ends lost 4 bases at V and 6 bases at J; junction bases unmatched: 8. Germline CDR1 reads SQVTM; CDR2 reads ANQGSEA. This CDR3 is built from 14 residues. The CDR3 DNA is TGCAGCGTTGTAACTAGCGGGAGAATACTCGAGCAGTACTTC. This gives the protein CSVVTSGRILEQYF.

This clonotype was observed a handful of times. The chain combines TRBV5-6 with TRBJ1-4; D gene ambiguous. The germline V gene encodes CDR1 SGHDT and CDR2 YYEEEE. Trimming shortened V by 4 bases and J by 5 bases, and 12 bases separated the two germline ends. CDR3 size: 14 residues. The CDR3 reads CASSARALNEKLFF. For the CDR3, the DNA is TGTGCCAGCAGCGCCCGGGCCTTGAATGAAAAACTGTTTTTT.

In nucleotides, the CDR3 is TGTGCCAGCAGTTGGTTGGACGGGACAGGGGGCGAGCAGTACTTC. Its protein is CASSWLDGTGGEQYF. The chain is built from TRBV6-5 and TRBJ2-7, with TRBD1 matching 11 bases. V dropped 4 bases and J dropped 6; count of bases not matched to a gene: 8. This CDR3 is 15 amino acids long. The germline gives CDR1 MNHEY, CDR2 SVGAGI.

The chain carries TRBV29-1 and TRBJ1-2; D gene uncertain. CDR3 size: 15 residues. CDR1 is SQVTM and CDR2 is ANQGSEA in the germline V gene. The germline V and J ends were trimmed by 4 bases and 0 bases, with 15 bases remaining between them. The CDR3 DNA is TGCAGCGTTGGGCTACAGCAAAGTACTAACTATGGCTACACCTTC. Protein product: CSVGLQQSTNYGYTF.

This clonotype was seen a few times. The chain recombines TRBV7-8 with TRBJ1-6; 9 positions agree with TRBD1. V was clipped by 4 bases and J by 6 bases; unmatched bases: 7. Germline values: CDR1 SGHVS, CDR2 FQNEAQ. This CDR3 contains 16 residues. CDR3 coding DNA: TGTGCCAGCAGCTCGGGACAGGGATCGGGTAATTCACCCCTCCACTTT. Its protein is CASSSGQGSGNSPLHF.

The chain couples TRBV20-1 to TRBJ2-3; D might be TRBD1 (6 bases). CDR3 length: 13 amino acids. Trimming shortened V by 2 bases and J by 4 bases, and 10 bases separated the two germline ends. CDR1 is DFQATT and CDR2 is SNEGSKA in the germline V gene (reference sequence). The CDR3 DNA follows: TGCAGTGCTAGAAGACAGGACCCAGATACGCAGTATTTT. It is translated as CSARRQDPDTQYF.

The V gene is TRBV24-1, the J gene TRBJ2-1; 15 nucleotides align to TRBD2. Losses at the gene ends were 3 bases for V and 8 bases for J; bases not matched to a gene: 13. Germline V gene data show CDR1 as KGHDR and CDR2 as SFDVKD. This CDR3 has 19 amino acids. This CDR3 reads CATSDPTGTSGRLGDEQFF. The CDR3 nucleotides are TGTGCCACCAGTGATCCAACCGGGACTAGCGGGAGGTTAGGCGATGAGCAGTTCTTC.

This clonotype occurred a few times. V and J are TRBV6-2 or TRBV6-3 and TRBJ2-2; D is undetermined. The CDR3 is 15 residues long. Germline-derived CDR1 and CDR2 are MNHEY and SVGEGT. V lost 0 bases and J 4 bases, leaving 9 bases between the germline ends. This CDR3 reads CASSYSGPLTGELFF. DNA for the CDR3: TGTGCCAGCAGTTACTCAGGGCCCCTCACCGGGGAGCTGTTTTTT.

The chain employs TRBV18 and TRBJ2-5, with D perhaps assigned TRBD1 or TRBD2 (5 bases each). The CDR3 covers 14 residues. Germline V gene data show CDR1 as KGHSH and CDR2 as LQKENI. The V and J ends lost 3 bases and 5 bases respectively, with 13 bases between them. The CDR3 DNA reads as TGTGCCAGCTCACCTGGGACCATCCTCGAGACCCAGTACTTC. Protein product: CASSPGTILETQYF.

V gene TRBV2 combines with J gene TRBJ2-6; no clear D. Germline V gene data show CDR1 as SNHLY and CDR2 as FYNNEI. The CDR3 has 15 amino acids. The ends were cut back, 2 bases at V and 2 bases at J, with 7 bases in the middle. CDR3: CASSELSAGANVLTF. Here the CDR3 DNA reads TGTGCCAGCAGTGAATTGTCAGCTGGGGCCAACGTCCTGACTTTC.

The J gene is TRBJ2-1, the V gene TRBV6-2 or TRBV6-3, with 8 nucleotides matching TRBD2. CDR1 is MNHEY and CDR2 is SVGEGT in the germline V gene. The V gene end was trimmed by 6 bases and the J gene end by 2 bases; junction bases not matched to a gene: 6. This CDR3 has 15 amino acids. CDR3 DNA: TGTGCCAGCAGCTTAATCGGGGGGGCCTACAATGAGCAGTTCTTC. This sequence encodes CASSLIGGAYNEQFF.

This clonotype has ten or more counts. The V and J genes are TRBV4-2 and TRBJ2-7; 7 positions match TRBD2. V was clipped by 6 bases and J by 4 bases; unmatched bases: 6. The CDR3 spans 13 residues. CDR1 and CDR2 (germline): LGHNA, YNFKEQ. CDR3 amino acids: CASSPGTTYEQYF. The CDR3 nucleotides read TGTGCCAGCAGTCCCGGGACTACTTACGAGCAGTACTTC.

This clonotype occurred a few times. The J gene is TRBJ2-7, the V gene TRBV5-1, with D possibly being TRBD1 (6 bases). The germline CDR1 and CDR2 sequences are SGHRS and YFSETQ. The CDR3 extends over 17 amino acids. Between the trimmed V and J ends, which lost 4 bases and 3 bases, there was a span of 23 bases. CDR3 DNA: TGCGCCAGCAGCGAAGGACAGACAGGTGGGGAAATCTACGAGCAGTACTTC. This gives the protein CASSEGQTGGEIYEQYF.

The chain recombines TRBV6-1 with TRBJ1-5, with D maybe TRBD1 (5 bases). V lost 5 bases and J 1 base, leaving 6 bases between the germline ends. The CDR3 runs to 13 residues. Germline lookup yields CDR1 MNHNS and CDR2 SASEGT. CDR3 residues: CASSRTSNQPQHF. CDR3 bases: TGTGCCAGCAGTAGGACAAGCAATCAGCCCCAGCATTTT.

This clonotype was seen ten or more times. The rearrangement joins TRBV15 to TRBJ2-3; 9 positions agree with TRBD1. This CDR3 has 15 residues. Unmatched junction bases numbered 2, after V lost 2 bases and J lost 2 bases. The germline V gene encodes CDR1 LNHNV and CDR2 YYDKDF (reference sequence). DNA of the CDR3: TGTGCCACCAGCAGAAGACAGGGGGTCACAGATACGCAGTATTTT. The encoded protein is CATSRRQGVTDTQYF.

This clonotype was counted between two and nine times. The genes are TRBV6-1 and TRBJ2-1, with 9 bases aligning to TRBD2. CDR1 MNHNS and CDR2 SASEGT come from the germline V gene. This CDR3 comprises 15 residues. With 6 bases clipped from V and 3 bases from J, the junction kept 6 bases outside the gene matches. The CDR3 protein is CASRKERGDYNEQFF. The CDR3 nucleotides read TGTGCCAGCAGAAAAGAGCGGGGGGACTACAATGAGCAGTTCTTC.

This clonotype was picked up many times. The CDR3 nucleotides read TGCAGTGCTAGAGAAACAGGGGAACCACCCCTCCACTTT. Encoded protein: CSARETGEPPLHF. The gene calls are TRBV20-1 and TRBJ1-6; TRBD1 aligns across 7 bases. V lost 0 bases to trimming and J lost 11 bases; unmatched junction nucleotides: 4. CDR3 length: 13 amino acids. CDR1 and CDR2 from the germline V gene are DFQATT and SNEGSKA (reference sequence).